This TCR beta chain appears in the sequencing data of a study of blood T cell repertoires in COVID-19. Background on the study: The United States, Italy and Spain supplied acute and convalescent COVID-19 samples. In each case, the material was cDNA or gDNA derived from T cells, B-cell-depleted T cells, or PBMCs.

V dropped 4 bases and J dropped 1 base, with 13 bases sitting between them. CDR3 length: 15 residues. In germline, CDR1 is MNHEY, CDR2 SMNVEV (reference sequence). In the original processing: Estimation of nucleated cell counts relied on the amplification of reference gene primers. The method was immunoSEQ multiplex PCR; TCRdb's version includes in-frame clones alone and lacks a portion of them. V and J calls and clone size are given by that table; D and trimming were obtained from the DNA. There are nearly 55,000 clones in the sample; roughly 79% occur only once, and about 15% lies in the top ten. V usage is TRBV27 and J usage is TRBJ2-5; the D is unclear. Sequences were obtained from peripheral blood. The clonotype originates from a human donor with active or convalescent COVID-19. The donor label of this sample is uncertain. The CDR3 reads CASSSNGLPQETQYF. The CDR3 DNA reads as TGTGCCAGCAGTTCTAACGGGTTGCCCCAAGAGACCCAGTACTTC.